The rows below give T cell receptor beta chains drawn from one sample of a study of T cell repertoires in cytomegalovirus infection. Each CDR3 protein gets one entry after TCRdb re-called the reads with MiXCR. The sample holds about 150,000 distinct CDR3 sequences, around 22% seen once. Sequenced: PBMCs. These receptors were obtained from a human donor in good health (CMV status not recorded). Some clones in this sample may be carry-over from other donors' samples. The CDR3 runs from the conserved cysteine through the conserved F or W. D genes are given only for firm matches. Clone size, where shown, is once, few, many, or a class for clones that have expanded.

>TRBJ2-7|TRBV5-1|-|many
CASSLDPAGYTYEQYF
TGCGCCAGCAGCTTGGATCCGGCAGGTTATACCTACGAGCAGTACTTC
>TRBJ1-1|TRBV25-1|-|-
CASSEHKYTEAFF
TGTGCCAGCAGTGAGCACAAGTACACTGAAGCTTTCTTT
>TRBJ2-7|TRBV23-1|TRBD1|-
CASSPDRERLVEQYF
TGCGCCAGCAGCCCCGACAGGGAGAGGCTTGTAGAGCAGTACTTC
>TRBJ2-7|TRBV7-6|-|few
CASFGRAYEQYF
TGTGCCAGCTTCGGCAGGGCCTACGAGCAGTACTTC
>TRBJ2-7|TRBV28|-|once
CASSTVAEPSYEQYF
TGTGCCAGCAGTACGGTGGCAGAGCCCTCCTACGAGCAGTACTTC
>TRBJ1-5|TRBV28|-|few
CASSLRLGNQPQHF
TGTGCCAGCAGTTTACGGCTAGGCAATCAGCCCCAGCATTTT
>TRBJ1-5|TRBV12-5|-|-
CASGLLGGNQPQHF
TGTGCTAGTGGTCTATTAGGAGGCAATCAGCCCCAGCATTTT
>TRBJ1-6|TRBV27|-|-
CASHQAAGKNSPLHF
TGTGCCAGCCATCAGGCGGCAGGGAAGAATTCACCCCTCCACTTT
>TRBJ2-7|TRBV23-1|-|few
CASSPQGLLGQQIPSEYF
TGCGCCAGCAGTCCTCAGGGTCTCCTCGGACAGCAGATCCCTTCGGAGTACTTC
>TRBJ1-2|TRBV6-5|-|few
CASSSWTVKDGYTF
TGTGCCAGCAGTTCCTGGACAGTGAAAGATGGCTACACCTTC
>TRBJ2-3|TRBV7-3|TRBD2|-
CASSLGGRARDTQYF
TGTGCCAGCAGCTTAGGAGGGAGGGCCCGAGATACGCAGTATTTT
>TRBJ2-2|TRBV12-3/TRBV12-4|-|many
CASSLSGGTGELFF
TGTGCCAGCAGCCTTAGCGGCGGCACCGGGGAGCTGTTTTTT
>TRBJ2-2|TRBV7-2|TRBD2|many
CASSLGSGRTGELFF
TGTGCCAGCAGCTTGGGTAGCGGGAGAACCGGGGAGCTGTTTTTT
>TRBJ2-1|TRBV7-9|TRBD2|-
CASSLESGGAYNEQFF
TGTGCCAGCAGCTTAGAGAGCGGGGGGGCTTACAATGAGCAGTTCTTC
>TRBJ2-5|TRBV7-2|TRBD2|many
CASSKTSGGSETQYF
TGTGCCAGCAGCAAGACTAGCGGGGGGAGCGAGACCCAGTACTTC
>TRBJ2-5|TRBV11-1|TRBD1|-
CASSPWTGKQETQYF
TGTGCCAGCAGCCCCTGGACAGGGAAACAAGAGACCCAGTACTTC
>TRBJ1-5|TRBV7-6|TRBD1|-
CASSHGQEPQHF
TGTGCCAGCAGCCATGGACAGGAGCCCCAGCATTTT
>TRBJ2-2|TRBV5-1|TRBD2|-
CASNLALAGNTGELFF
TGCGCCAGCAACTTAGCCCTAGCGGGAAACACCGGGGAGCTGTTTTTT
>TRBJ2-1|TRBV10-3|-|-
CAITQDLPYNEQFF
TGTGCCATCACCCAAGACCTACCCTACAATGAGCAGTTCTTC
>TRBJ1-2|TRBV7-9|-|-
CASSLDGEPRGYTF
TGTGCCAGCAGCTTAGATGGTGAACCCCGCGGCTACACCTTC
>TRBJ2-7|TRBV20-1|-|-
CSARYPDSVLSYEQYF
TGCAGTGCTAGATACCCCGACAGCGTTCTATCCTACGAGCAGTACTTC
>TRBJ2-5|TRBV12-3/TRBV12-4|-|-
CASSPMTLVEETQYF
TGTGCCAGCAGTCCAATGACCCTTGTCGAGGAGACCCAGTACTTC
>TRBJ1-3|TRBV7-2|-|many
CASSLRRVGGNTIYF
TGTGCCAGCAGCTTACGGAGGGTCGGGGGAAACACCATATATTTT
>TRBJ2-7|TRBV11-2|-|few
CASSELRDRSYEQYF
TGTGCCAGCAGCGAACTCCGGGACCGATCCTACGAGCAGTACTTC
>TRBJ2-1|TRBV6-5|TRBD2|once
CASSRAGSSYNEQFF
TGTGCCAGCAGTCGAGCGGGGAGCTCCTACAATGAGCAGTTCTTC
>TRBJ1-5|TRBV15|TRBD1|-
CATSPTQGGGQPQHF
TGTGCCACCAGTCCCACTCAGGGGGGCGGTCAGCCCCAGCATTTT
>TRBJ1-6|TRBV18|-|few
CASSPGPNSPLHF
TGTGCCAGCTCACCGGGTCCGAATTCACCCCTCCACTTT
>TRBJ2-3|TRBV7-2|-|many
CASSLVGLASTDTQYF
TGTGCCAGCAGCTTAGTTGGTCTCGCTAGCACAGATACGCAGTATTTT
>TRBJ2-1|TRBV6-2/TRBV6-3|-|few
CASSYSGTRHNEQFF
TGTGCCAGCAGTTACTCAGGTACAAGGCACAATGAGCAGTTCTTC
>TRBJ1-2|TRBV7-9|-|few
CASSSTVGVPNYGYTF
TGTGCCAGCAGCTCCACGGTGGGGGTGCCGAACTATGGCTACACCTTC
>TRBJ2-5|TRBV7-6|-|-
CASSSNRDRWETQYF
TGTGCCAGCAGCTCGAACAGGGACCGTTGGGAGACCCAGTACTTC
>TRBJ2-1|TRBV28|TRBD1|few
CASSAPTGIEQFF
TGTGCCAGCAGTGCTCCGACAGGGATTGAGCAGTTCTTC
>TRBJ2-7|TRBV7-9|TRBD1|many
CASSPRGSGGEVYEQYF
TGTGCCAGCAGCCCCCGGGGTTCAGGGGGAGAGGTCTACGAGCAGTACTTC
>TRBJ2-4|TRBV7-2|-|few
CASSLAKNIQYF
TGTGCCAGCAGTTTAGCCAAAAACATTCAGTACTTC
>TRBJ2-1|TRBV20-1|TRBD2|many
CSASSTKISGRAANEQFF
TGCAGTGCTAGTTCCACTAAAATCAGCGGGAGGGCCGCGAATGAGCAGTTCTTC
>TRBJ2-5|TRBV12-3/TRBV12-4|TRBD2|once
CASRPGLATPQSF
TGTGCCAGCAGACCGGGACTAGCAACCCCCCAATCGTTC
>TRBJ2-1|TRBV20-1|TRBD2|few
CSARDESGGLFSYNEQFF
TGCAGTGCTAGAGATGAAAGCGGGGGTCTATTCTCCTACAATGAGCAGTTCTTC
>TRBJ1-2|TRBV7-9|-|many
CASSLEGRYTF
TGTGCCAGCAGCTTAGAAGGCCGCTACACCTTC
>TRBJ2-5|TRBV5-1|TRBD1|-
CASRIRGRGETQYF
TGCGCCAGCAGAATCAGGGGGCGAGGAGAGACCCAGTACTTC
>TRBJ2-5|TRBV4-2|TRBD2|few
CASSQTSGTLQQETQYF
TGTGCCAGCAGCCAGACTAGCGGCACCCTTCAACAAGAGACCCAGTACTTC
>TRBJ2-1|TRBV7-8|TRBD2|many
CASSSGGLASSEQFF
TGTGCCAGCAGCTCTGGGGGACTAGCGTCCAGTGAGCAGTTCTTC
>TRBJ2-1|TRBV29-1|-|few
CSVGRGTPPAAEQFF
TGCAGCGTTGGTCGGGGGACTCCGCCTGCCGCGGAGCAGTTCTTC
>TRBJ2-7|TRBV7-9|-|many
CASSSASGIYEQYF
TGTGCCAGCAGCTCCGCTTCAGGGATCTACGAGCAGTACTTC
>TRBJ1-3|TRBV7-2|TRBD1|many
CASSLEGGQGNTIYF
TGTGCCAGCAGCTTAGAAGGGGGCCAAGGAAACACCATATATTTT
>TRBJ1-1|TRBV5-1|-|-
CASSLEGLTNTEAFF
TGCGCCAGCAGCTTGGAGGGACTGACGAACACTGAAGCTTTCTTT